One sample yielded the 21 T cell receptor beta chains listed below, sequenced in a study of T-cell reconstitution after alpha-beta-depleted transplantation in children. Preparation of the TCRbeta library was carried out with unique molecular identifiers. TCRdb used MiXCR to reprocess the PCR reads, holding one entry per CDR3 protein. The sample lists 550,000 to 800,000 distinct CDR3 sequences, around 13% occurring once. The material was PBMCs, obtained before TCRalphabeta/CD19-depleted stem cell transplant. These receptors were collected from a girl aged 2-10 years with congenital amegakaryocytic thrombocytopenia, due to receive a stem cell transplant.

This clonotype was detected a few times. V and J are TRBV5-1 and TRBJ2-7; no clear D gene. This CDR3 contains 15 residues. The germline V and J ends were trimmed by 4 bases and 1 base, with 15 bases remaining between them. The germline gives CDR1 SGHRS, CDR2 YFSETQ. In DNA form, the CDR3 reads TGCGCCAGCAGCCCGGAGCAGTCGCCTTCCTACGAGCAGTACTTC. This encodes CASSPEQSPSYEQYF.

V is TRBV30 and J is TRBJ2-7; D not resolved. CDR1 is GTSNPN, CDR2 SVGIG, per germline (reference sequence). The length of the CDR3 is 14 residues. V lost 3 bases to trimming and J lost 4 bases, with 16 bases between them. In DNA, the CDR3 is TGTGCCTGGAGCGACCGACGAAGGGTTTACGAGCAGTACTTC. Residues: CAWSDRRRVYEQYF.

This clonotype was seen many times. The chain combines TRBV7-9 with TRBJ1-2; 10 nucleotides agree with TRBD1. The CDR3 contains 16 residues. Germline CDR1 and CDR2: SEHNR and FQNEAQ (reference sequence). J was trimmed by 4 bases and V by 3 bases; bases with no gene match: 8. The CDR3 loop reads CASSLSPGQGIYGYTF. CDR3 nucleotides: TGTGCCAGCAGCTTGAGCCCGGGACAGGGGATCTATGGCTACACCTTC.

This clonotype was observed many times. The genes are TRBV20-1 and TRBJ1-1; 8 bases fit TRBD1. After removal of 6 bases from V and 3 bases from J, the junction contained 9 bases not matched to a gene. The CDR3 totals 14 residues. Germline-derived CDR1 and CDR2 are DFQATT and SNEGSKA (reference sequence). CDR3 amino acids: CSARMTGEDTEAFF. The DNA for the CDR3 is TGCAGTGCCCGGATGACAGGGGAGGACACTGAAGCTTTCTTT.

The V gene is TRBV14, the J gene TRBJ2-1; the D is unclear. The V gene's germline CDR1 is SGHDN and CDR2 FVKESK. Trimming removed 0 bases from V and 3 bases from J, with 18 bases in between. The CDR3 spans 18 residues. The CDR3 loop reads CASSQDVFMPANYNEQFF. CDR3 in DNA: TGTGCCAGCAGCCAAGACGTCTTTATGCCGGCCAACTACAATGAGCAGTTCTTC. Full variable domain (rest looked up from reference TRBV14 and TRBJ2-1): EAGVTQFPSHSVIEKGQTVTLRCDPISGHDNLYWYRRVMGKEIKFLLHFVKESKQDESGMPNNRFLAERTGGTYSTLKVQPAELEDSGVYFCASSQDVFMPANYNEQFFGPGTRLTVL.

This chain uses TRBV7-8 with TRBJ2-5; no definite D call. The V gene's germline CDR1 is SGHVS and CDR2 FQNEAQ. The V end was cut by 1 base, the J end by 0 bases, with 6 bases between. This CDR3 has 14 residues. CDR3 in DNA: TGTGCCAGCAGCTTAGACCTGTACCAAGAGACCCAGTACTTC. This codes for CASSLDLYQETQYF.

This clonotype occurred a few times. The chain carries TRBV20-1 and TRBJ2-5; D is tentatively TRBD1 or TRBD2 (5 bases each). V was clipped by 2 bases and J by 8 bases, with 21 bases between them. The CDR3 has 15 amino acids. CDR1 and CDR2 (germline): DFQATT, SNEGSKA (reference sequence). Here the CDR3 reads CSARLRGVVRATQYF. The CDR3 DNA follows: TGCAGTGCTAGATTAAGGGGAGTAGTAAGAGCCACCCAGTACTTC.

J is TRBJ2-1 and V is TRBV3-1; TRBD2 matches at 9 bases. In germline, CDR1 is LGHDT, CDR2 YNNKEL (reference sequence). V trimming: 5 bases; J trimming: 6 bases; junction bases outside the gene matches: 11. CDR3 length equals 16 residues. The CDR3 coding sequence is TGTGCCAGCAGCACCCACGGCGCGGGAGGGATCAATGAGCAGTTCTTC. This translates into CASSTHGAGGINEQFF.

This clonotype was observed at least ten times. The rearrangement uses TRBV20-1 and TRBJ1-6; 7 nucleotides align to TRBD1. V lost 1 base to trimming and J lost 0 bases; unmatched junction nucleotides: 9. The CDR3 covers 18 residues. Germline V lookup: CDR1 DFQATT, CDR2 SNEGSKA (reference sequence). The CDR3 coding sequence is TGCAGTGCTAGAGTAAGGGGGCAGCCGAGCTCCTATAATTCACCCCTCCACTTT. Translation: CSARVRGQPSSYNSPLHF.

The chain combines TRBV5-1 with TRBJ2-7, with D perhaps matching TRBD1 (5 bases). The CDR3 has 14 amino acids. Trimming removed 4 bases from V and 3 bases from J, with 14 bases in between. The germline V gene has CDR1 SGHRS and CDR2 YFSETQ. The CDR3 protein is CASSKDSPIYEQYF. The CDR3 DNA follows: TGCGCCAGCAGCAAAGACAGCCCAATCTACGAGCAGTACTTC.

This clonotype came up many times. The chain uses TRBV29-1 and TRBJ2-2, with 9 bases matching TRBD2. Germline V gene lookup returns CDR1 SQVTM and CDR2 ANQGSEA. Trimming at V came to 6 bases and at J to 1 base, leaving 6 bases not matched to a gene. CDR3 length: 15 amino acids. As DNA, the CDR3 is TGCAGCGTGATACTAGCGGGCTGGAACACCGGGGAGCTGTTTTTT. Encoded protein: CSVILAGWNTGELFF.

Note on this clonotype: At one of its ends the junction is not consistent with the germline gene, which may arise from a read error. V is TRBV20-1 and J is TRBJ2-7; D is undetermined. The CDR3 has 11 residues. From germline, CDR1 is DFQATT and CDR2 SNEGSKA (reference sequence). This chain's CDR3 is CSVRRVYEQYF. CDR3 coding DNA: TGCAGTGTTAGACGTGTCTACGAGCAGTACTTC.

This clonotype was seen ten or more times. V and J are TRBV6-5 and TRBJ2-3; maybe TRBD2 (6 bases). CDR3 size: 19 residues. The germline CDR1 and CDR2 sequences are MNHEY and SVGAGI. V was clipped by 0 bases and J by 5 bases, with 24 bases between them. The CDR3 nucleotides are TGTGCCAGCAGTTACTCCGCACCCAGGTTCGGGGAGGAGGGAGATACGCAGTATTTT. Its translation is CASSYSAPRFGEEGDTQYF.

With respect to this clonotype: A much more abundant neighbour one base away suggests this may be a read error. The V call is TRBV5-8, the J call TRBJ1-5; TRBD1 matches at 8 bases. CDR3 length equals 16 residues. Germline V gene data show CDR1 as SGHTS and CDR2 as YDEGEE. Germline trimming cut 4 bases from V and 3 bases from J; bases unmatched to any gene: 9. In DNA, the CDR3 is TGTGCCAGCAGCAGCGGACAGGGTAAGGACAATCAGCCCCAGCATTTT. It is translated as CASSSGQGKDNQPQHF.

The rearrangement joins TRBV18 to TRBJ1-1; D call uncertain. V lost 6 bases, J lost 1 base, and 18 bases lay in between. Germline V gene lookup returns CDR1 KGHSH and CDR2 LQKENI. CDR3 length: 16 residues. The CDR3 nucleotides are TGTGCCAGCTCTACCTCCGGCCGGACTGGGAACACTGAAGCTTTCTTT. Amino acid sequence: CASSTSGRTGNTEAFF. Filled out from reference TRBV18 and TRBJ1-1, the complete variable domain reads NAGVMQNPRHLVRRRGQEARLRCSPMKGHSHVYWYRQLPEEGLKFMVYLQKENIIDESGMPKERFSAEFPKEGPSILRIQQVVRGDSAAYFCASSTSGRTGNTEAFFGQGTRLTVV.

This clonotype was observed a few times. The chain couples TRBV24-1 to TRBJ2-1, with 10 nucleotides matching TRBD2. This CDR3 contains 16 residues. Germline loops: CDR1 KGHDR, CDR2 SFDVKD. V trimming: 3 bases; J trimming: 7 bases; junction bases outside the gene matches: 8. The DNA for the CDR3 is TGTGCCACCAGTGATCCGGGAGCGGGAGGGAGAAATGAGCAGTTCTTC. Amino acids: CATSDPGAGGRNEQFF.

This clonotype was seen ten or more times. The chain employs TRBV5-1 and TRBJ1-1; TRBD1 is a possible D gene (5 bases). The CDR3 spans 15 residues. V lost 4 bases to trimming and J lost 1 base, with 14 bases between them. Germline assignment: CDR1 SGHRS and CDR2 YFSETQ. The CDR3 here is CASSPWVGGNTEAFF. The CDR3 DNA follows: TGCGCCAGCAGCCCCTGGGTTGGGGGGAACACTGAAGCTTTCTTT.

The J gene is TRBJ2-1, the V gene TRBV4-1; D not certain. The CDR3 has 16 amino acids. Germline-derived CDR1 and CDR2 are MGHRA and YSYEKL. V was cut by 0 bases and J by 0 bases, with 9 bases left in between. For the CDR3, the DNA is TGCGCCAGCAGCCAAGAAAGCGCGGCCTCCTACAATGAGCAGTTCTTC. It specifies CASSQESAASYNEQFF.

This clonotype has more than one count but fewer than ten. For the CDR3, the DNA is TGTGCCAGCAGTTACCGACTAGAGGGGGAGCAGTACTTC. Protein: CASSYRLEGEQYF. J is TRBJ2-7 and V is TRBV6-2 or TRBV6-3; D perhaps matches TRBD2 (6 bases). Germline assignment: CDR1 MNHEY and CDR2 SVGEGT. The ends were cut back, 2 bases at V and 7 bases at J, with 12 bases in the middle. CDR3 length equals 13 residues.

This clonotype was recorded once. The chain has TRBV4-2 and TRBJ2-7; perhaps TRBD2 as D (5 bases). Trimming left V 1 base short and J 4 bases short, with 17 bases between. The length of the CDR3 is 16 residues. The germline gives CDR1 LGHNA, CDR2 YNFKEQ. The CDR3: CASSQVRRGLVYEQYF. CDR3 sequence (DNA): TGTGCCAGCAGCCAAGTCAGGAGAGGACTCGTTTACGAGCAGTACTTC.

CDR3 amino acids: CAISPTSANTGELFF. Written as DNA, the CDR3 is TGTGCCATCAGCCCGACTAGCGCGAACACCGGGGAGCTGTTTTTT. The J gene is TRBJ2-2, the V gene TRBV10-3; 8 nucleotides match TRBD2. J gave up 0 bases and V 6 bases, and 3 bases lay outside the gene matches. The CDR3 has 15 amino acids. Germline-derived CDR1 and CDR2 are ENHRY and SYGVKD.